Here is one T cell receptor (beta chain) with its context. This clone was seen a single time. There is no known antigen for this receptor. No base-level quality is on record; no much larger clone is a single base apart. The data were obtained in a study of blood T cell repertoires in COVID-19 (dated by TCRdb to 2020 to 2021). Broadly, across the study: Collaborator samples came from the United States, Italy and Spain and covered acute and convalescent phases of COVID-19. Where available, HLA class I and class II types were taken from metadata supplied by the sample provider and were not determined by assay-based typing. The samples were drawn from the first 160 participants of the ongoing ImmuneRACE study and from some 1,300 subjects provided by 6 global collaborators. A de-identified subject ID, COVID-19 status, age in years and sex were almost always included in the sample metadata. The repertoires were made available in a free public database intended to serve as a resource for research on the immune response to SARS-CoV-2. The material from the prospective study consisted of cDNA or gDNA derived from T cells, B-cell-depleted T cells, or PBMCs. The dataset comprised deeply sampled blood TCRbeta repertoires from subjects exposed to, actively infected with, or recovered from COVID-19.

At the junction V is shortened by 6 bases and J by 7 bases; bases outside the gene matches: 6. Counted from cysteine to phenylalanine, this CDR3 has 15 amino acids. The kept DNA is CDR3 alone, 45 bases in frame from the first base. The CDR1 and CDR2 encoded by the germline V gene are MNHEY and SVGEGT. What the research found in general, with its limitations: The quantity of clinical and demographic metadata differed by source and by participant and was supplied without curation.

In the prospective study, participants were 18 to 89 years old, resided in 25 or so geographic areas of the United States, and were enrolled through a virtual design. To assign participants to cohorts, the prospective study relied on clinical history that participants themselves reported in a screening survey and a study questionnaire. ImmuneRACE Cohort 3 recovered participants were defined by two consecutive negative NP/OP PCR tests, healthcare professional clearance, or symptom resolution. Each participant in the prospective study had whole blood, serum and a nasopharyngeal or oropharyngeal swab collected by mobile phlebotomists. Prospective study participants could optionally give additional blood draws and questionnaires over a roughly 2-month period. Prospective study blood samples were shipped either frozen or at room temperature before DNA extraction. TCRbeta CDR3 regions were amplified from genomic DNA using the immunoSEQ Assay, a bias-controlled multiplex PCR. From the authors' description of their analysis: The number of nucleated cells in each sample was estimated from the amplification of reference gene primers within the assay. Sequence reads were collapsed and filtered to measure the absolute abundance of every unique TCRbeta CDR3 rearrangement. For each sample, productive Simpson clonality was calculated by taking the square root of Simpson's diversity index across productive rearrangements. TCRdb mirrors the immuneACCESS table, restricted to in-frame sequences. Some clones are absent from its copies; in checked studies, under half trace to an unresolved V gene, and the reason for the others is unknown. V and J calls and clone size are given by that table; D and trimming were obtained from the DNA. This sample comprises about 220,000 clones, 88% of them detected only once. Of the sample, about 2.6% falls within the top ten clones.

The V and J genes are TRBV6-2 or TRBV6-3 and TRBJ2-1, with 13 bases aligning to TRBD2. The TCR originated in a woman in her thirties who had recovered from COVID-19. The material sequenced was PBMCs or T cells enriched from blood (not recorded which). The CDR3 sequence is CASSPTSGGLNEQFF. The bases read TGTGCCAGCAGCCCGACTAGCGGGGGGCTAAATGAGCAGTTCTTC.